Shown below are 10 T cell receptor beta chains from a single sample sequenced in a study of T cell responses to AZD1222 COVID-19 vaccine. Libraries were prepared by immunoSEQ multiplex PCR; TCRdb keeps only in-frame clonotypes and omits some of them. The sample consists of over 150,000 clones, 90% of them appearing once. Here the sequenced sample was peripheral blood, taken on day 0 of AZD1222 vaccination. The receptors here all came from an adult in good health.

The gene calls are TRBV5-1 and TRBJ1-1; D gene unclear. The V end was cut by 0 bases, the J end by 2 bases, with 11 bases between. The CDR3 extends over 15 amino acids. Germline values: CDR1 SGHRS, CDR2 YFSETQ. In nucleotides, the CDR3 is TGCGCCAGCAGCTTGGAGCTGGCGGGAAACACTGAAGCTTTCTTT. Translated, it gives CASSLELAGNTEAFF.

The chain joins TRBV11-1 to TRBJ1-6; D remains unclear. V lost 3 bases and J lost 8, with 11 bases in between. This CDR3 is 14 amino acids long. Per the germline V gene, CDR1 is SGHAT and CDR2 is FQDESV (reference sequence). DNA for the CDR3: TGTGCCAGCAGCTTCTCCCGCATGGATTCACCCCTCCACTTT. Protein sequence: CASSFSRMDSPLHF.

V usage is TRBV6-5 and J usage is TRBJ2-1; D may be TRBD1 (5 bases). CDR3 size: 12 residues. Germline V CDR1 and CDR2: MNHEY, SVGAGI. V was cut by 3 bases and J by 9 bases, with 9 bases left in between. This chain's CDR3 is CASSYGATEQFF. CDR3 DNA sequence: TGTGCCAGCAGTTATGGGGCAACTGAGCAGTTCTTC.

The V and J genes are TRBV19 and TRBJ1-5; 7 bases align to TRBD1. Unmatched junction bases numbered 9, after V lost 7 bases and J lost 3 bases. The germline V gene encodes CDR1 LNHDA and CDR2 SQIVND (reference sequence). The CDR3 totals 15 residues. In DNA form, the CDR3 reads TGTGCCAGTAAGGCGGCAGGGGGTGACAATCAGCCCCAGCATTTT. Translation: CASKAAGGDNQPQHF.

This clone was observed a single time. The genes are TRBV5-6 and TRBJ1-1; 8 bases are a match to TRBD1. CDR3 length: 13 residues. Trimming took 5 bases from V and 5 from J; bases not matched to a gene: 5. The germline V gene has CDR1 SGHDT and CDR2 YYEEEE. As DNA, the CDR3 is TGTGCCAGCAGACGGACAGGGAGGACTGAAGCTTTCTTT. Its translation: CASRRTGRTEAFF.

The chain links TRBV6-2 or TRBV6-3 to TRBJ1-1, with 9 bases lining up with TRBD1. Trimming at V came to 2 bases and at J to 4 bases, leaving 5 bases not matched to a gene. This CDR3 contains 15 residues. From germline, CDR1 is MNHEY and CDR2 SVGEGT. As DNA, the CDR3 is TGTGCCAGCAGTTACAAGAGGACAGGGGCCACTGAAGCTTTCTTT. This sequence encodes CASSYKRTGATEAFF.

The chain recombines TRBV6-2 or TRBV6-3 with TRBJ2-2; TRBD1 matches 12 bases. CDR1 and CDR2 from the germline V gene are MNHEY and SVGEGT. V was pared by 7 bases and J by 1 base, with 10 bases of the junction left unmatched. This CDR3 has 18 residues. The CDR3 bases are TGTGCCAGCACCCCTTTGGGGACAGGGGGCGGGAACACCGGGGAGCTGTTTTTT. This codes for CASTPLGTGGGNTGELFF.

The rearrangement uses TRBV7-6 and TRBJ1-5; D unresolved. The CDR3 sequence is 12 residues long. The V and J ends lost 5 bases and 3 bases respectively, with 5 bases between them. Germline V gene data show CDR1 as SGHVS and CDR2 as FNYEAQ. DNA for the CDR3: TGTGCCAGCAGCCTTCCCAATCAGCCCCAGCATTTT. Its translation is CASSLPNQPQHF.

The V and J genes are TRBV30 and TRBJ2-6, with TRBD1 matching over 7 bases. The CDR3 covers 17 residues. Germline loops: CDR1 GTSNPN, CDR2 SVGIG (reference sequence). The J segment lost 4 bases and the V segment lost 7 bases, leaving 16 bases of the junction unmatched. The CDR3 reads CASIDRVFGLGANVLTF. CDR3 DNA: TGTGCCTCTATCGACAGGGTGTTCGGGTTAGGGGCCAACGTCCTGACTTTC. Supplemented by reference TRBV30 and TRBJ2-6, the full variable domain reads SQTIHQWPATLVQPVGSPLSLECTVEGTSNPNLYWYRQAAGRGLQLLFYSVGIGQISSEVPQNLSASRPQDRQFILSSKKLLLSDSGFYLCASIDRVFGLGANVLTFGAGSRLTVL.

The chain combines TRBV12-3 or TRBV12-4 with TRBJ1-4; D unclear. Trimming cost V 5 bases and J 0 bases, with 4 bases left between them. The CDR3 loop spans 13 amino acids. The CDR3 DNA reads as TGTGCCAGCAGTACTACAACTAATGAAAAACTGTTTTTT. It encodes CASSTTTNEKLFF.